These 5 T cell receptor beta chains came from one sample sequenced in a study of T cells expressing NK-cell markers. Reprocessing the 5' RACE reads, TCRdb reports a single entry for every CDR3 protein and omits DNA. The sample yields about 550,000 distinct CDR3 sequences, of which the top ten take up approximately 3.6%. Input material: blood T cells: a sorted CD56 or NKG2C T cell subset, CD4+ or CD8+ T cells, or bulk PBMC T cells (not recorded which). The receptor set was obtained from a man younger than 35 in good health.

The V and J genes are TRBV30 and TRBJ2-7; TCRdb's D gene call, TRBD2, goes unchecked for lack of DNA. Germline V gene lookup returns CDR1 GTSNPN and CDR2 SVGIG (reference sequence). The CDR3 extends over 15 amino acids. This chain's CDR3 is CAWSEWAGGPGEQYF.

The rearrangement joins TRBV18 to TRBJ2-5; the D call of TRBD1 rests on TCRdb alone, since no DNA is present to check it. The CDR3 has 14 residues. CDR1 and CDR2 from the germline V gene are KGHSH and LQKENI. Here the CDR3 reads CASSPTGPQETQYF.

The chain has TRBV18 and TRBJ2-1. CDR1 KGHSH and CDR2 LQKENI come from the germline V gene. This CDR3 comprises 15 residues. CDR3 in amino acids: CASSPGGTQYNEQFF.

The gene calls are TRBV6-5 and TRBJ2-6. Germline CDR1 is MNHEY and CDR2 is SVGAGI. The CDR3 contains 15 residues. CDR3: CASSYRGSGANVLTF.

The V gene is TRBV12-3 or TRBV12-4, the J gene TRBJ1-6; the D call of TRBD1 rests on TCRdb alone, since no DNA is present to check it. The CDR3 is made up of 14 amino acids. The CDR3 protein is CASSFGRGGSPLHF.